This TCR beta chain came from a study of OX40 agonist ivuxolimab in advanced cancers. Study-level information: Dose-escalation patients suffered from hepatocellular carcinoma, melanoma, renal cell or head and neck cancer.

The J segment lost 5 bases and the V segment lost 5 bases, leaving 7 bases of the junction unmatched. The CDR3 runs 15 residues. Germline V CDR1 and CDR2: SGHVS, FQNEAQ. Samples of blood were obtained at baseline, on cycle 4 day 1, and on cycle 7 day 1. Measured with immunoSEQ multiplex PCR; TCRdb has only the in-frame clones, and not every one. The repertoire holds tens of thousands of clones, with roughly 80% as singletons. This sequence joins TRBV7-8 and TRBJ2-7; 12 nucleotides align to TRBD1. This sample comprised CD4+ or CD8+ T cells sorted from blood, obtained in a trial of the OX40 agonist ivuxolimab. The TCR was taken from an adult with an advanced solid tumor such as melanoma, head and neck, liver or kidney cancer. CDR3 nucleotide sequence: TGTGCCAGCAGCCGGGACAGGGGGCCGCTAAACGAGCAGTACTTC. It translates to CASSRDRGPLNEQYF.